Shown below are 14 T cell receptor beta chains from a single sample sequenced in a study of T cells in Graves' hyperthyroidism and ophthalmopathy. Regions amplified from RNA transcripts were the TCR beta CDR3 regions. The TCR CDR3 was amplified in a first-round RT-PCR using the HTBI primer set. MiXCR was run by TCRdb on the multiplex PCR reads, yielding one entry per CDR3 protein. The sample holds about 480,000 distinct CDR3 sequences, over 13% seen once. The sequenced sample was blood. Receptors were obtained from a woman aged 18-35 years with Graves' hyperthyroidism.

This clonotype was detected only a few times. The CDR3 DNA is TGTGCCAGCAGCGTAGGTGGCGGGACCCCTTCCAATGAGCAGTTCTTC. It encodes CASSVGGGTPSNEQFF. V is TRBV9 and J is TRBJ2-1; D possibly corresponds to TRBD2 (6 bases). Trimming cost V 0 bases and J 6 bases, with 16 bases left between them. The CDR3 extends over 16 amino acids. The germline V gene encodes CDR1 SGDLS and CDR2 YYNGEE.

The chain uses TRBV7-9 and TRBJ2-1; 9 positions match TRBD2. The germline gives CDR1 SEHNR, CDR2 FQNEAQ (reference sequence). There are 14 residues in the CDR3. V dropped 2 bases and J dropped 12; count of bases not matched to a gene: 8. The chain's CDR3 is CASSLKGAGGTQFF. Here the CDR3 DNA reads TGTGCCAGCAGCTTAAAAGGAGCGGGAGGTACGCAGTTCTTC.

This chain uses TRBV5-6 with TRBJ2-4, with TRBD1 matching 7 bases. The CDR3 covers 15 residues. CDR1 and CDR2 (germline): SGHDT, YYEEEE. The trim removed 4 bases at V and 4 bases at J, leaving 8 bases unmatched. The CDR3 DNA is TGTGCCAGCAGCGGGGGTGACAGGGTTAAAAACATTCAGTACTTC. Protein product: CASSGGDRVKNIQYF.

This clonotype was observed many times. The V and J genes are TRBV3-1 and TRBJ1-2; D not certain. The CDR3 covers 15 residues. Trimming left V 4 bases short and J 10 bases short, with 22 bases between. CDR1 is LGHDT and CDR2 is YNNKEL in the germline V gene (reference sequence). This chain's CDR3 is CASSLQVVASDPYTF. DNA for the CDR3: TGTGCCAGCAGCCTACAAGTAGTCGCCAGCGATCCCTACACCTTC.

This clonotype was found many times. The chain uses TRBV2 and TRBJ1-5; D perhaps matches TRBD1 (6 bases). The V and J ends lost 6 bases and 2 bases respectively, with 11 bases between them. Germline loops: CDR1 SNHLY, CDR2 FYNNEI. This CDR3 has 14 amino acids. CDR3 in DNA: TGTGCCAGCAGGGTCAGGGGACGCAATCAGCCCCAGCATTTT. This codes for CASRVRGRNQPQHF. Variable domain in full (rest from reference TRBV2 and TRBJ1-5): EPEVTQTPSHQVTQMGQEVILRCVPISNHLYFYWYRQILGQKVEFLVSFYNNEISEKSEIFDDQFSVERPDGSNFTLKIRSTKLEDSAMYFCASRVRGRNQPQHFGDGTRLSIL.

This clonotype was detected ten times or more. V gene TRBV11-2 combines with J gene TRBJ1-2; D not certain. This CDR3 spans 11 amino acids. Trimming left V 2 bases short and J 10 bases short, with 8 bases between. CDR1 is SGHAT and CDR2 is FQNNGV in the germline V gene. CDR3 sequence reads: CASSLYSSYTF. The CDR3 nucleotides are TGTGCCAGCAGCTTATATTCGTCCTACACCTTC.

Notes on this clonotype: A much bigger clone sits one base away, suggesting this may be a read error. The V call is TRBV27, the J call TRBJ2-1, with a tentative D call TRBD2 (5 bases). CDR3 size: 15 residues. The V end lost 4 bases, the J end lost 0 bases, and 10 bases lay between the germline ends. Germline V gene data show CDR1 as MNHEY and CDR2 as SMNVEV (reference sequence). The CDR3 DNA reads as TGTGCCAGCAGTTCGGACTTCCCCTCCTACAATGAGCAGTTCTTC. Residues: CASSSDFPSYNEQFF.

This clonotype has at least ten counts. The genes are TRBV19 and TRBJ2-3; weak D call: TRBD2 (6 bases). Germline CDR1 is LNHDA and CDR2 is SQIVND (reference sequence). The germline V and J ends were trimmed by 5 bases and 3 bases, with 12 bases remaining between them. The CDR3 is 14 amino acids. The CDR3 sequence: CASSPGLTTDTQYF. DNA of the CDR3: TGTGCCAGTAGTCCGGGACTTACTACAGATACGCAGTATTTT.

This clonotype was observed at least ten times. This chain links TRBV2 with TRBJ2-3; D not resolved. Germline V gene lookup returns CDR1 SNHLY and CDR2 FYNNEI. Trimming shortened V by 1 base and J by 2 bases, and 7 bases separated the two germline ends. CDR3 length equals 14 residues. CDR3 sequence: CASSEVQYTDTQYF. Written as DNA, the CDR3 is TGTGCCAGCAGTGAAGTCCAGTACACAGATACGCAGTATTTT.

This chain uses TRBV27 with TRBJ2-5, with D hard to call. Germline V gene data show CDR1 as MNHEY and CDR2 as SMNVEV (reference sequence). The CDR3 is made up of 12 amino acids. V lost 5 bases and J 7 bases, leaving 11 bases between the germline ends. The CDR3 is CASSGTSGTQYF. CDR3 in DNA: TGTGCCAGCAGTGGAACCTCCGGGACCCAGTACTTC.

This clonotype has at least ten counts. The CDR3 DNA is TGTGCCAGCTCACCCGCAGGCATCTCTGGGGCCAACGTCCTGACTTTC. Its translation: CASSPAGISGANVLTF. The rearrangement links TRBV18 to TRBJ2-6; D uncertain. The CDR3 is made up of 16 amino acids. V lost 3 bases and J lost 0, with 9 bases in between. The germline gives CDR1 KGHSH, CDR2 LQKENI.

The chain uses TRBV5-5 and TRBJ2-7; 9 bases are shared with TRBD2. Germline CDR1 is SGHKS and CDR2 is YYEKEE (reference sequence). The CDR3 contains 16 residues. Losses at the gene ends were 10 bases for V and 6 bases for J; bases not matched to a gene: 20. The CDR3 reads CAWSVDCGRAPAEQYF. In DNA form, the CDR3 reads TGTGCCTGGAGTGTTGATTGCGGGAGGGCTCCAGCCGAGCAGTACTTC.

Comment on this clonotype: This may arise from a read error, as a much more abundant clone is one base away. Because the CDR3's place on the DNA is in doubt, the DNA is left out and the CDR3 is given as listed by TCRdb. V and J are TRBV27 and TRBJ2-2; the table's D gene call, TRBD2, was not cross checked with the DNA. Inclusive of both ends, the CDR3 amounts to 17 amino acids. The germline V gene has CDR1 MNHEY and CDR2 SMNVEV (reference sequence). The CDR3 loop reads CASSFGPGLGNTGELSF.

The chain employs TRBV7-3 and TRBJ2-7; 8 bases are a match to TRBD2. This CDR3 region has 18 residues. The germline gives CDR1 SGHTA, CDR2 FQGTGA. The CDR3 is CASSSAGGEGASSYGQYV. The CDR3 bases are TGTGCCAGCAGCTCGGCCGGGGGGGAGGGAGCGAGCTCCTACGGGCAGTACGTC.